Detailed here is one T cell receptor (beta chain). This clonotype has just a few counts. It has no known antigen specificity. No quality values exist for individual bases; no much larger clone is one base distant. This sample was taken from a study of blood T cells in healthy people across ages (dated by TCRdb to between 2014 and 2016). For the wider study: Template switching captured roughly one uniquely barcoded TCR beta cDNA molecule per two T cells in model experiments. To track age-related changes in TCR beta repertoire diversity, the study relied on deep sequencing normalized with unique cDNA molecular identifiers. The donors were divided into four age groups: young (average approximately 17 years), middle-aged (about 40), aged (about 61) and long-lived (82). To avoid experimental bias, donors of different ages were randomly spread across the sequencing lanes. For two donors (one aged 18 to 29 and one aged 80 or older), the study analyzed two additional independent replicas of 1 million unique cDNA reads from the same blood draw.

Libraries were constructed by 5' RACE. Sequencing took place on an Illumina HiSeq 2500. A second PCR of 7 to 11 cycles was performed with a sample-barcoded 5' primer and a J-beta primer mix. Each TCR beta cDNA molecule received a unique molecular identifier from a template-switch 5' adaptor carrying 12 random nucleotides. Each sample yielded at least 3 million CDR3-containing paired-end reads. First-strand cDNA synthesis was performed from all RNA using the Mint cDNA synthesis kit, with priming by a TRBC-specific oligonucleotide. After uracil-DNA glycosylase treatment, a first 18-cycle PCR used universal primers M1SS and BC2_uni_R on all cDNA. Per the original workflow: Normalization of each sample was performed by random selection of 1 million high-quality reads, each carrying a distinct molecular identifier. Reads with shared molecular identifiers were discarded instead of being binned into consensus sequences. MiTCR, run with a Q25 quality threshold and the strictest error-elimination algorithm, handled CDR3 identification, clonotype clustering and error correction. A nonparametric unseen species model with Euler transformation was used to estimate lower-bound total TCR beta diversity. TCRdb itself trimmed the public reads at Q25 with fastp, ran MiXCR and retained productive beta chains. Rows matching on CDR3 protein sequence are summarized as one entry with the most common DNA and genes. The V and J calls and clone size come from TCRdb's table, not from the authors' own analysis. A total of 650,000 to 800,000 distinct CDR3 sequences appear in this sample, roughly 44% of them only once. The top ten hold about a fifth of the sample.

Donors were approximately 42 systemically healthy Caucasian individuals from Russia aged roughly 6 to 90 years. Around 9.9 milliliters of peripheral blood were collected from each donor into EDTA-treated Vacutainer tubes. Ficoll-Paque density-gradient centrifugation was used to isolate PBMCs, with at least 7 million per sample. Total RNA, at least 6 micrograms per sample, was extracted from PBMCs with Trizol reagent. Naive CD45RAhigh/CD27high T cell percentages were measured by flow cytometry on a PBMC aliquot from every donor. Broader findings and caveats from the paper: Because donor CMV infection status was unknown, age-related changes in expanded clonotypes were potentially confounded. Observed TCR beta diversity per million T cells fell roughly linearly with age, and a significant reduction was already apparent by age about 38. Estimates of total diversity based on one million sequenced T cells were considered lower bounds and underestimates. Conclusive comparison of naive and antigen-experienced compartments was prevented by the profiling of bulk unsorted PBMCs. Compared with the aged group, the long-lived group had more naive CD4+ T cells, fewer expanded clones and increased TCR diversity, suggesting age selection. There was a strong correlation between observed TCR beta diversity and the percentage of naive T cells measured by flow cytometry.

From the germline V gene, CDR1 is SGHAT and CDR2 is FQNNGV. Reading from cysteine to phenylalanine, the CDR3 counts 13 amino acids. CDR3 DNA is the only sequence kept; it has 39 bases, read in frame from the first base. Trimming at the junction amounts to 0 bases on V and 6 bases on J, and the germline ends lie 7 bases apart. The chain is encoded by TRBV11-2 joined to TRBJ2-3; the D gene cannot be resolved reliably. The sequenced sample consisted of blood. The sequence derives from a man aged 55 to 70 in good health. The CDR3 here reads CASSLDQADTQYF. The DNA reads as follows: TGTGCCAGCAGCTTAGATCAGGCGGATACGCAGTATTTT.